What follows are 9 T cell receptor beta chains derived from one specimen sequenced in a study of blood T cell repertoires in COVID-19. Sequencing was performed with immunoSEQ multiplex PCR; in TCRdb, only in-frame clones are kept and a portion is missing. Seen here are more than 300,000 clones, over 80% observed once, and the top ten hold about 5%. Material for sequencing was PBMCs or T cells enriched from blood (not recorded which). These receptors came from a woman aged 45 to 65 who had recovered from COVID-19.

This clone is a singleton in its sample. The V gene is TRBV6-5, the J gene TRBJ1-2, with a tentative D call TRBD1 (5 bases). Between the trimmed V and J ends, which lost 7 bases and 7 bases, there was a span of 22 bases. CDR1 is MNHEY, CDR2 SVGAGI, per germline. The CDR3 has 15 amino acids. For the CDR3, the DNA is TGTGCCAGCAACCTACAGGCTCGAGAAAGTGGTGGCTACACCTTC. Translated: CASNLQARESGGYTF.

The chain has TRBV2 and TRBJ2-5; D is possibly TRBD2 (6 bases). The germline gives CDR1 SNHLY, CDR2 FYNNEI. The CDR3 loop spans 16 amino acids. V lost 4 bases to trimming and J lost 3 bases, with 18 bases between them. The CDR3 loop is CASSAPGEFAEETQYF. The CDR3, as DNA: TGTGCCAGCAGTGCCCCGGGGGAGTTTGCGGAAGAGACCCAGTACTTC.

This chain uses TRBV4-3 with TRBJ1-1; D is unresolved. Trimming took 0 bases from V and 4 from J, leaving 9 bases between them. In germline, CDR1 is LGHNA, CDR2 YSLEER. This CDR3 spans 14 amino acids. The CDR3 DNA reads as TGCGCCAGCAGCCAAGATGCAGGCCTCACTGAAGCTTTCTTT. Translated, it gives CASSQDAGLTEAFF.

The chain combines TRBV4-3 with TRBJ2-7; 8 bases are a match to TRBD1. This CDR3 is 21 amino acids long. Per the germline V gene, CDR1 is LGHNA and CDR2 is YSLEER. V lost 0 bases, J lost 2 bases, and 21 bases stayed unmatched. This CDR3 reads CASSQDVGTGLFGLSAYEQYF. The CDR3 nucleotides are TGCGCCAGCAGCCAAGACGTCGGGACAGGCCTATTTGGCTTATCCGCCTACGAGCAGTACTTC.

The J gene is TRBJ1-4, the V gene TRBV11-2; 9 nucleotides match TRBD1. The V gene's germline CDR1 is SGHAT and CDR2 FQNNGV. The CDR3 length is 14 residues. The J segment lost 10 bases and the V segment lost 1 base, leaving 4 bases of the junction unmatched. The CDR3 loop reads CASSLGGQGGKLFF. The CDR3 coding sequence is TGTGCCAGCAGCTTAGGGGGACAGGGAGGAAAACTGTTTTTT. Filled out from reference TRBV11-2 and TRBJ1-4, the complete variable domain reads EAGVAQSPRYKIIEKRQSVAFWCNPISGHATLYWYQQILGQGPKLLIQFQNNGVVDDSQLPKDRFSAERLKGVDSTLKIQPAKLEDSAVYLCASSLGGQGGKLFFGSGTQLSVL.

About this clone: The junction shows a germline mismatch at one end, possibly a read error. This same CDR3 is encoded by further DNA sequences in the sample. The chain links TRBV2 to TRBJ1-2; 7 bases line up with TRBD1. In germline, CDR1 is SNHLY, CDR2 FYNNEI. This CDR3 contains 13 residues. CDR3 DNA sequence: TGTGCCAGCAGCGAAGACAGGGCCTATGGCTACACCTTC. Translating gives CASSEDRAYGYTF.

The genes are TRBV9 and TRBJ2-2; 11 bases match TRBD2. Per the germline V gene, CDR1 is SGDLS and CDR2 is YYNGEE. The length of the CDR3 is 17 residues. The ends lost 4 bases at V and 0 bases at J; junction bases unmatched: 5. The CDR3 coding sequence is TGTGCCAGCAGCCGGTTTAGCGGGGGGGCGAACACCGGGGAGCTGTTTTTT. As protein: CASSRFSGGANTGELFF.

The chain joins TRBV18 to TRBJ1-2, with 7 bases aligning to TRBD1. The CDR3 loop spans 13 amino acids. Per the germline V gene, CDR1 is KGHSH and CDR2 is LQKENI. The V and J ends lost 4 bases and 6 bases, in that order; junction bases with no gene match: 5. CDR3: CASSHIDRDGYTF. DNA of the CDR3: TGTGCCAGCTCACACATCGACAGGGATGGCTACACCTTC.

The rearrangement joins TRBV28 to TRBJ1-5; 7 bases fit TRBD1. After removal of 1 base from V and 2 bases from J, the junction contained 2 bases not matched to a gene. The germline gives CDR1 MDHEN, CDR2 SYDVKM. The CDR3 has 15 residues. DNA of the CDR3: TGTGCCAGCAGTTTATCCACAGGGGGCAATCAGCCCCAGCATTTT. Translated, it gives CASSLSTGGNQPQHF.